This entry features one T cell receptor (beta chain) sequence. The sequencing template was cDNA reverse transcribed from extracted RNA. The assay was immunoSEQ multiplex PCR, and TCRdb's table has in-frame clones only and misses some. Of hundreds of thousands of clones detected, about 68% appear once; the ten largest clones hold around 1.2%. This record belongs to a study of CD8+ T cells in alopecia areata. PBMCs yielded sorted CD4+ and CD8+ T cells. The germline V gene has CDR1 LGHNT and CDR2 FRNRAP. V lost 5 bases to trimming and J lost 6 bases, with 17 bases between them. This CDR3 is built from 15 residues.

The sample here was CD4+ T cells sorted from blood, taken at week 0. The clonotype originates from a human donor with alopecia areata. The rearrangement uses TRBV12-5 and TRBJ2-1; D possibly corresponds to TRBD2 (7 bases). The CDR3 sequence: CASGPYGGPGNEQFF. CDR3 coding DNA: TGTGCTAGTGGTCCATACGGGGGGCCGGGCAATGAGCAGTTCTTC.